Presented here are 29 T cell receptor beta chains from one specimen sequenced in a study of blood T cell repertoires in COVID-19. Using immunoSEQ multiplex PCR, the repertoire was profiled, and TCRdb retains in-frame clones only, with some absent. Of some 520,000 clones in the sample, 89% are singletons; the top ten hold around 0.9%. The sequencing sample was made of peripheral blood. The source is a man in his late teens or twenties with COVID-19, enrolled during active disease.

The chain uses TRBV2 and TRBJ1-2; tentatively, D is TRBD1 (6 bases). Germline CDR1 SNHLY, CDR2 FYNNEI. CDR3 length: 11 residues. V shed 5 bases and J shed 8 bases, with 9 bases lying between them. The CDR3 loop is CASSSGAGYTF. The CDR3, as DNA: TGTGCCAGCAGTTCAGGGGCCGGCTACACCTTC.

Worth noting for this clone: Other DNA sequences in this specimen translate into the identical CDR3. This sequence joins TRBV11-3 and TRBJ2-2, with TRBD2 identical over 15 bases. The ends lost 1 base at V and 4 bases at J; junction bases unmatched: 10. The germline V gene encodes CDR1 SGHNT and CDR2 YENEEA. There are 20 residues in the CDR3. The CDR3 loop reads CASSLARTSGGARGTGELFF. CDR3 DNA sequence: TGTGCCAGCAGCTTAGCGCGGACTAGCGGGGGGGCGCGGGGCACCGGGGAGCTGTTTTTT.

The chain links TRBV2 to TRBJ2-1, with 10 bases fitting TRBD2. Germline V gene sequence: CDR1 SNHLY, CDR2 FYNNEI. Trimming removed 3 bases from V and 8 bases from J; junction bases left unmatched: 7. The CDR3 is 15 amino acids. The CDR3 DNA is TGTGCCAGCAGTGATGGGCTAGCGGGAGCGGATGAGCAGTTCTTC. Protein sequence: CASSDGLAGADEQFF.

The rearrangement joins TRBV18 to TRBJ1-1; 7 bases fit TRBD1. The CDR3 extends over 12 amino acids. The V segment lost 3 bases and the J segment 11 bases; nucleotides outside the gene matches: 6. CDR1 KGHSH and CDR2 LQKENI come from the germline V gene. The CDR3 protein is CASSPQDREAFF. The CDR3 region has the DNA TGTGCCAGCTCACCTCAAGACAGGGAGGCTTTCTTT.

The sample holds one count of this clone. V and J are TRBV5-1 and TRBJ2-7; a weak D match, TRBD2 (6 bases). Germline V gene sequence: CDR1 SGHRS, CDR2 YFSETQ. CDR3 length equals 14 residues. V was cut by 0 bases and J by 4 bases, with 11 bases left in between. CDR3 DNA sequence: TGCGCCAGCAGCTTGGCAGCGGGTTTTTACGAGCAGTACTTC. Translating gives CASSLAAGFYEQYF.

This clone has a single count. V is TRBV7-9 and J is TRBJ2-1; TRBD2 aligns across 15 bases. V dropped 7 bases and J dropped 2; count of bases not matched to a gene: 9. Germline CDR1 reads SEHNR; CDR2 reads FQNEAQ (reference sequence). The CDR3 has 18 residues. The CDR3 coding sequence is TGTGCCAGCATCACCGGACTAGCGGGGGGGGGAACCTACAATGAGCAGTTCTTC. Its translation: CASITGLAGGGTYNEQFF.

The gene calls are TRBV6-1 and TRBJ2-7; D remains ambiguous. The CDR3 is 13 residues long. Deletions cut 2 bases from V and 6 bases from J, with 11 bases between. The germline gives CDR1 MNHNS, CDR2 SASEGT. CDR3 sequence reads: CASSEPVPREQYF. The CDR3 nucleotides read TGTGCCAGCAGTGAACCTGTTCCTCGCGAGCAGTACTTC.

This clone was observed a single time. This CDR3 reads CASSVGVAGAGTDTQYF. CDR3 coding DNA: TGCGCCAGCAGCGTGGGGGTAGCGGGAGCCGGCACAGATACGCAGTATTTT. V gene TRBV5-1 combines with J gene TRBJ2-3, with 9 bases matching TRBD2. The CDR3 has 17 residues. V was clipped by 4 bases and J by 1 base; unmatched bases: 10. Germline CDR1 SGHRS, CDR2 YFSETQ.

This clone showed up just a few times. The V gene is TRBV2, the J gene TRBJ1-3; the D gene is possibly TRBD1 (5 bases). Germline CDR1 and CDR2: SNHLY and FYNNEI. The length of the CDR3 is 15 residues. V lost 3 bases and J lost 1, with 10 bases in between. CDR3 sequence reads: CASSDNSGSGNTIYF. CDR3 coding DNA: TGTGCCAGCAGTGATAATTCAGGGTCTGGAAACACCATATATTTT.

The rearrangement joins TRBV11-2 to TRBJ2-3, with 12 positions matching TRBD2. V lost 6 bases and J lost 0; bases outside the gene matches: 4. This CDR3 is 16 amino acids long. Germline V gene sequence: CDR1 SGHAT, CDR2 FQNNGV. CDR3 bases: TGTGCCAGCAGAGAACTAGCGGGAGGCAGCACAGATACGCAGTATTTT. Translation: CASRELAGGSTDTQYF.

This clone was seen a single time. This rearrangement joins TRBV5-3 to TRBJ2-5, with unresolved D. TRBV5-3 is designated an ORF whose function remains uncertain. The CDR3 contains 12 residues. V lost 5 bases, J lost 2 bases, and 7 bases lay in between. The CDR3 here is CARSGRQETQYF. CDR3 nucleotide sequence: TGTGCCAGAAGTGGGCGACAAGAGACCCAGTACTTC.

DNA of the CDR3: TGTGCCTGGAGTGGTCAGGGCGGTCCCTACAATGAGCAGTTCTTC. Protein: CAWSGQGGPYNEQFF. V and J are TRBV30 and TRBJ2-1, with D perhaps matching TRBD1 (5 bases). CDR3 size: 15 residues. Germline-derived CDR1 and CDR2 are GTSNPN and SVGIG (reference sequence). V lost 1 base and J lost 2, with 12 bases in between.

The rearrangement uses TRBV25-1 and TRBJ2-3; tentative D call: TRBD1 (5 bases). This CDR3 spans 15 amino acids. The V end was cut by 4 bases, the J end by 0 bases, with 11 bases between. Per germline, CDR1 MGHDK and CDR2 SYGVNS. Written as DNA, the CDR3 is TGTGCCAGCAGTGTTAGGGGATCTAGCACAGATACGCAGTATTTT. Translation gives CASSVRGSSTDTQYF.

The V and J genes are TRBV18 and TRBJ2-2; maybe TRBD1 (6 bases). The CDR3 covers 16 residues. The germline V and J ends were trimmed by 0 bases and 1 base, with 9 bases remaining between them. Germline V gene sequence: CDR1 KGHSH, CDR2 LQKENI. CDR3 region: CASSPPQGRNTGELFF. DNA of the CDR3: TGTGCCAGCTCACCACCGCAGGGGCGGAACACCGGGGAGCTGTTTTTT. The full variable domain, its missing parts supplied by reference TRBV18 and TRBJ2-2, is NAGVMQNPRHLVRRRGQEARLRCSPMKGHSHVYWYRQLPEEGLKFMVYLQKENIIDESGMPKERFSAEFPKEGPSILRIQQVVRGDSAAYFCASSPPQGRNTGELFFGEGSRLTVL.

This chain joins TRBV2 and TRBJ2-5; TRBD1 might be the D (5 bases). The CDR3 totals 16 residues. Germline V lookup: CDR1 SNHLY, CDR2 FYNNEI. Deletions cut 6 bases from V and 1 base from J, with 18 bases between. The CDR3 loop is CASSAPQGVLQETQYF. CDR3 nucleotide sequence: TGTGCCAGCAGCGCTCCTCAAGGGGTCCTCCAAGAGACCCAGTACTTC.

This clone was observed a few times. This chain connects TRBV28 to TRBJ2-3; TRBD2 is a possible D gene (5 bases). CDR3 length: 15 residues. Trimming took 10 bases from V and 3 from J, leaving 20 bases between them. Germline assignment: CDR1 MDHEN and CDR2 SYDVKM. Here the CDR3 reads CATRRSGFRTDTQYF. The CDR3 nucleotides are TGTGCCACCCGTCGATCGGGGTTTCGTACAGATACGCAGTATTTT.

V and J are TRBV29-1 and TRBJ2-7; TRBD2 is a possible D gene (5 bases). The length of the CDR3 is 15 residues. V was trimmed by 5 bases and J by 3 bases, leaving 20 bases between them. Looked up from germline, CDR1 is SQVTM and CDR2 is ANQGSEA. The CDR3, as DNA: TGCAGCGTTCCCCCTAATGTTAGCGCCGGCTACGAGCAGTACTTC. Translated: CSVPPNVSAGYEQYF.

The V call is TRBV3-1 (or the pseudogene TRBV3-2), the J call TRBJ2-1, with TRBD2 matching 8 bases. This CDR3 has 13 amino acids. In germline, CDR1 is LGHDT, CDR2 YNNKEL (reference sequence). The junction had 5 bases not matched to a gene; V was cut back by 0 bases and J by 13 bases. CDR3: CASSQDRGGTQFF. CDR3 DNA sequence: TGTGCCAGCAGCCAAGATCGCGGGGGGACACAGTTCTTC.

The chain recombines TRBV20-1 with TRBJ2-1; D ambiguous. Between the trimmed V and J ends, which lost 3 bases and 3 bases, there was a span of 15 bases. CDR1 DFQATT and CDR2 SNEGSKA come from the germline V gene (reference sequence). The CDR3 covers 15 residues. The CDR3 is CSASSRQVHYNEQFF. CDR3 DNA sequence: TGCAGTGCTAGTTCTCGGCAGGTCCACTACAATGAGCAGTTCTTC.

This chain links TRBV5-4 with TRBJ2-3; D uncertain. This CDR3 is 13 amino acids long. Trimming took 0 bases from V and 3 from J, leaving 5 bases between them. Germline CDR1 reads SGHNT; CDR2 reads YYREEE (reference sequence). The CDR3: CASSLDSTDTQYF. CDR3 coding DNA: TGTGCCAGCAGCTTGGACAGTACAGATACGCAGTATTTT.

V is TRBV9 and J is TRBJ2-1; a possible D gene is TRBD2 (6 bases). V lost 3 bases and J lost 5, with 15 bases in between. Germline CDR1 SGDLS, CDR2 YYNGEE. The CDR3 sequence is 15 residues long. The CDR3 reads CASSARGARDNEQFF. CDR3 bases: TGTGCCAGCAGCGCCCGCGGGGCTAGGGACAATGAGCAGTTCTTC.

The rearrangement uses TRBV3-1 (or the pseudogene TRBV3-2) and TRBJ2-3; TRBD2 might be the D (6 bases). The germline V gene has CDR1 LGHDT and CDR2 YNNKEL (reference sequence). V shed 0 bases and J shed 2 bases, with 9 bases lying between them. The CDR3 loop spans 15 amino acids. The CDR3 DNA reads TGTGCCAGCAGCCAAGATGGAGGGTTCACAGATACGCAGTATTTT. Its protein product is CASSQDGGFTDTQYF.

The CDR3 coding sequence is TGTGCCAGCAGCTTTGGGACAGGACAATTTTACGAGCAGTACTTC. This translates into CASSFGTGQFYEQYF. The genes are TRBV5-4 and TRBJ2-7; 8 nucleotides align to TRBD1. Trimming at V came to 2 bases and at J to 4 bases, leaving 8 bases not matched to a gene. In germline, CDR1 is SGHNT, CDR2 YYREEE (reference sequence). CDR3 size: 15 residues.

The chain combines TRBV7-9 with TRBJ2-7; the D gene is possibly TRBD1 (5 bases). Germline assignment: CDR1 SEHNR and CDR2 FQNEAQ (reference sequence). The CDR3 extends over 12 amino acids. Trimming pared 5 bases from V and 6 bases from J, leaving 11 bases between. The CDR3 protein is CASSDTGGEQYF. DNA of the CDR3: TGTGCCAGCAGCGACACAGGTGGCGAGCAGTACTTC. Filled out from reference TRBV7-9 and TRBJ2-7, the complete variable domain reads DTGVSQNPRHKITKRGQNVTFRCDPISEHNRLYWYRQTLGQGPEFLTYFQNEAQLEKSRLLSDRFSAERPKGSFSTLEIQRTEQGDSAMYLCASSDTGGEQYFGPGTRLTVT.

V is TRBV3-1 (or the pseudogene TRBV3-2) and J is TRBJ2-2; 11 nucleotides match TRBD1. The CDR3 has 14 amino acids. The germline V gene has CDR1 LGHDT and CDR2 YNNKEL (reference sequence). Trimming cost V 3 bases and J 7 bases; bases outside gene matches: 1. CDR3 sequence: CASSQGTGGGELFF. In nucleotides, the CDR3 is TGTGCCAGCAGCCAGGGGACAGGGGGCGGGGAGCTGTTTTTT.

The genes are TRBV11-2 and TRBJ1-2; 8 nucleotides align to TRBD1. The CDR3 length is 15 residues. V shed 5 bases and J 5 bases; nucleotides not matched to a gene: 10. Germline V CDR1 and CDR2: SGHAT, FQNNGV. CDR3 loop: CASSLEDRVGYGYTF. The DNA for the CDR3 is TGTGCCAGCAGCCTCGAGGACAGGGTGGGGTATGGCTACACCTTC.

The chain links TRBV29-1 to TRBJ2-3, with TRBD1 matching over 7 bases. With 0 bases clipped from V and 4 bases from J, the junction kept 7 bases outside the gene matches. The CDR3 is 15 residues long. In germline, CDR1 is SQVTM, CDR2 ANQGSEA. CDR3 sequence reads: CSVEDLGTVPDTQYF. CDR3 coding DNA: TGCAGCGTTGAAGATTTGGGGACAGTCCCAGATACGCAGTATTTT.

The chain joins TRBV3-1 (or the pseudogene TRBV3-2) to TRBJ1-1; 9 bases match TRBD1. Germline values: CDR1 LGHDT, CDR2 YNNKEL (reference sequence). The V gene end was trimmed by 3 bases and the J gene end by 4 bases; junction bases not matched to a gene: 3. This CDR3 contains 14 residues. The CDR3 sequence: CASSQGTGSTEAFF. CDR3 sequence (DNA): TGTGCCAGCAGCCAGGGGACAGGGAGCACTGAAGCTTTCTTT.

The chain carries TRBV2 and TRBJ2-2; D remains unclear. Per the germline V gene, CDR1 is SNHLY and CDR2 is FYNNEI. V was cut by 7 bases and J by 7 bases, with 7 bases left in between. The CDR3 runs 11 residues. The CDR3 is CASMYSGELFF. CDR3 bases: TGTGCCAGCATGTACAGCGGGGAGCTGTTTTTT.